The clone carrying this T cell receptor (beta chain) appeared a few times. Its antigen is unidentified. It may be a read error: a sequence one base away is much more abundant. V lost 2 bases and J lost 1; bases outside the gene matches: 5. This CDR3 has 15 amino acids. The germline CDR1 and CDR2 sequences are SGHRS and YFSETQ. This sample is drawn from a study of neurological immune-mediated disorders. Study results and caveats: HTLV-1-associated myelopathy had the most TCR clonal expansion, whereas multiple sclerosis had the least (lower than in healthy controls).

The cDNA came from 5'RACE, which used 10-nucleotide random UMIs. TCRdb independently ran MiXCR on the 5' RACE reads; one entry per CDR3 protein. The sample includes 45,000 to 60,000 distinct CDR3 sequences, less than 2.5% of them seen just once. V is TRBV5-1 and J is TRBJ1-1, with TRBD1 matching over 7 bases. This sequence was found in a man in his fifties or sixties with multiple sclerosis. Sequencing was performed on PBMCs. The CDR3 sequence: CASSLNGTENTEAFF. The CDR3 DNA reads TGCGCCAGCAGCTTAAACGGGACAGAGAACACTGAAGCTTTCTTT.